This T cell receptor (beta chain) appears in the sequencing data of a study of read filtering for tumor transcriptome and immune sequencing. Study information: Fewer than 10 patients were R-ISS I, roughly 15 were R-ISS II, more than five were R-ISS III.

Broader study findings: The CD138-negative fraction was mixed bone marrow immune cells, not pure T cells.

This library used roughly 400 ng RNA and molecular barcoded adaptors spanning alpha/delta and beta/gamma chains. MiXCR, run by TCRdb on the reads, gives a single entry per CDR3 protein. The sample lists 50,000 or so distinct CDR3 sequences, approximately 19% seen once, with over 15% in the top ten. The CDR3 has 17 amino acids. Losses at the gene ends were 7 bases for V and 7 bases for J; bases not matched to a gene: 17. Germline-derived CDR1 and CDR2 are LNHDA and SQIVND (reference sequence). This clonotype was detected ten times or more. The target antigen is unknown. The sample taken for sequencing was a population of CD138-negative cells sorted from bone marrow. The receptor's source is a donor at least 40 years old with multiple myeloma. This chain uses TRBV19 with TRBJ2-2; 8 bases match TRBD1. DNA of the CDR3: TGTGCCAGTACCTCCCGGCGACAGGGGCTGGGCATCGGGGAGCTGTTTTTT. This encodes CASTSRRQGLGIGELFF.